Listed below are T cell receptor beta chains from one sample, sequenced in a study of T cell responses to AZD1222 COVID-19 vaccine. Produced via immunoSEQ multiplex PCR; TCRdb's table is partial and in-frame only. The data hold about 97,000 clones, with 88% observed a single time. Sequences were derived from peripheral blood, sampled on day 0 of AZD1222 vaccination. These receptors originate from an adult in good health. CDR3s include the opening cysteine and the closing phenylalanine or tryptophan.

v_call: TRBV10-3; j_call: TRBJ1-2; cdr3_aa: CAISESSGSSPASYGYTF
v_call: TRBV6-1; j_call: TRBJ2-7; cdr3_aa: CASSEVGGGLAYEQYF
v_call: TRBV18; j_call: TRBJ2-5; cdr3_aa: CASSPGLAGVGETQYF
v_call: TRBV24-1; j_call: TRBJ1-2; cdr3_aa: CATSERHNYGYTF
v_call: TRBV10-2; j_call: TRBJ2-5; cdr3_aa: CASSRLAGGQETQYF
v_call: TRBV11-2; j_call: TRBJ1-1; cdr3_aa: CASSLEVTMNTEAFF
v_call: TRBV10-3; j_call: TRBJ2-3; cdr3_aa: CAISGGSPDTQYF
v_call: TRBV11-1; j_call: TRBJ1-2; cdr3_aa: CASSYRGSYGYTF
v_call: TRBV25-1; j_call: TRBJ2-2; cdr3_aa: CASSEDVGRVTGELFF
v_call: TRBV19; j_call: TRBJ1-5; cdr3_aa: CASSNGDRLPQHF
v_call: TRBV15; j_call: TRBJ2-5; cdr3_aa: CATSRDTRGGSFTSAQYF
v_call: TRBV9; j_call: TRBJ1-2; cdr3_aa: CASSVLSAGSGGYTF
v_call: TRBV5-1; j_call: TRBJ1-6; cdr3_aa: CASSQGQGGSPLHF
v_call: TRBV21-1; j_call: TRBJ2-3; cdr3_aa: CAIKGTQYF
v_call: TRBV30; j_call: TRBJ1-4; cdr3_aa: CAWGKTGGGRTNEKLFF
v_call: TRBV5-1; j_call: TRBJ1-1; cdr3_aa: CASSPGDRGTEAFF
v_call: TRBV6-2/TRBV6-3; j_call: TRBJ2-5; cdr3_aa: CASSYYRGTGTQYF
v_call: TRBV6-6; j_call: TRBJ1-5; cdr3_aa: CASSPSGTGVRNQPQHF
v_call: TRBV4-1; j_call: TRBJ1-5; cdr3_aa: CASSQDMAPQPQHF
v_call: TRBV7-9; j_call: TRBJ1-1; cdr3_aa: CASSFGQGWTEAFF
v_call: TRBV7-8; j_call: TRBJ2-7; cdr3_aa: CASSLGPGQGFEQYF
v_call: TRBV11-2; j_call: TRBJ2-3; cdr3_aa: CASSLTGLRTDTQYF
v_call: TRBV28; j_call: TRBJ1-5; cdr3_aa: CASSLRTGLINQPQHF
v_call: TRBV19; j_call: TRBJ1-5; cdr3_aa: CASSRDRGGNQPQHF
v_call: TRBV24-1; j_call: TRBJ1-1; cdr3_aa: CATSDGDRGGNTEAFF
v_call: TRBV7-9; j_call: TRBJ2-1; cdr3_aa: CASSLLAGGVNEQFF
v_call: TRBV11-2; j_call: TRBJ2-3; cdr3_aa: CASSTRRMSTDTQYF
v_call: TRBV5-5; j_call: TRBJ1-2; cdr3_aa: CASSGYGLGAGGYTF
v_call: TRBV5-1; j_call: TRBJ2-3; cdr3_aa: CASSLTVGAGDTQYF
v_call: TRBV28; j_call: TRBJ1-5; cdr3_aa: CASSSPGGQPQHF
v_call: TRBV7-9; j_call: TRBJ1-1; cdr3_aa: CASSSTGEAFF
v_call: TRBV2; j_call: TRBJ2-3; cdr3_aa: CASSTEDTQYF
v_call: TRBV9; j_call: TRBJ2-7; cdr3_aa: CASRGQGREQYF
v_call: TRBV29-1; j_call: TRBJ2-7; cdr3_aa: CSARTASEQYF
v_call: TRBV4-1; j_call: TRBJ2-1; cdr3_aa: CASSQDGTGLAGGNYNEQFF
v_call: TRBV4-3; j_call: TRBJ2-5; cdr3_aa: CASSQEARNQETQYF
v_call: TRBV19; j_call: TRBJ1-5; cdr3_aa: CASRGQRNQPQHF
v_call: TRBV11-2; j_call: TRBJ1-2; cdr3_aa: CASSSVKGASYGYTF
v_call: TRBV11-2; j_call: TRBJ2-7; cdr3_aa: CASSLSTIFYEQYF
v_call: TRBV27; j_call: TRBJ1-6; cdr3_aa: CASSQGRNNSPLHF
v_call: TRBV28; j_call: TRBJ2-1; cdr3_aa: CASLSGVNTDEQFF
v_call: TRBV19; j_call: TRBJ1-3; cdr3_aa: CASRAGRGSGNTIYF
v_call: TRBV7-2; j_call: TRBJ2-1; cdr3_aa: CASSFHGGALGYNEQFF
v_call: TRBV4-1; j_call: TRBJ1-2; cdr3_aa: CASSPGQGAAYGYTF
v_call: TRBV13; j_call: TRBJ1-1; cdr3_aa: CASSLTGNTEAFF
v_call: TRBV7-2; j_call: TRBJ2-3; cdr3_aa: CASSVTSGSTDTQYF
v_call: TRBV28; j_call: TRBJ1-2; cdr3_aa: CASRVRGAQTIGGYTF
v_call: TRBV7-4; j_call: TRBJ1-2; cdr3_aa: CASSLVGGQNYGYTF
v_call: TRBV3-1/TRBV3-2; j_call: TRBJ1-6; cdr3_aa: CASSQDRDRVNSPLHF
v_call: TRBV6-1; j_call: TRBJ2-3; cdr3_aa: CASSDGARTDTQYF
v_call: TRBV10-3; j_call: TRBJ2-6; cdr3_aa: CAISQVGYGSSGANVLTF
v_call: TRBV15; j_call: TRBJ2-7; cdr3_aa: CATSFRVSPSDEQYF
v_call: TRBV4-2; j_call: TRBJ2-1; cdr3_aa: CASSPGLAGGGDEQFF
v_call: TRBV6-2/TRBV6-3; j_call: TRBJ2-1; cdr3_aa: CASSSYRGLAGEYEQFF
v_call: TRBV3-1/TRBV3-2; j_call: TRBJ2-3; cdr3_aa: CASSPDETQSTDTQYF